What follows describes a single T cell receptor beta chain. The record originates from a study of T cells in localized non-small cell lung cancer. The V gene lost 7 bases and the J gene lost 0 bases, with 16 bases spanning the gap. CDR1 is SGHTS and CDR2 is YDEGEE in the germline V gene. This CDR3 contains 15 residues. The table came from immunoSEQ multiplex PCR; TCRdb's copy has only in-frame clones and leaves some out. The sample gives tens of thousands of clones, 85% to 90% of which show up once; over 1.5% is in the top ten. The source material was peripheral blood, sampled before any cancer treatment. The chain couples TRBV5-8 to TRBJ1-1, with D possibly matching TRBD1 (5 bases). This receptor was obtained from a woman aged 40-70 years with stage I lung adenocarcinoma. In nucleotides, the CDR3 is TGTGCCAGCCAAGCCGGGGGGTTCATGAACACTGAAGCTTTCTTT. Encoded protein: CASQAGGFMNTEAFF.